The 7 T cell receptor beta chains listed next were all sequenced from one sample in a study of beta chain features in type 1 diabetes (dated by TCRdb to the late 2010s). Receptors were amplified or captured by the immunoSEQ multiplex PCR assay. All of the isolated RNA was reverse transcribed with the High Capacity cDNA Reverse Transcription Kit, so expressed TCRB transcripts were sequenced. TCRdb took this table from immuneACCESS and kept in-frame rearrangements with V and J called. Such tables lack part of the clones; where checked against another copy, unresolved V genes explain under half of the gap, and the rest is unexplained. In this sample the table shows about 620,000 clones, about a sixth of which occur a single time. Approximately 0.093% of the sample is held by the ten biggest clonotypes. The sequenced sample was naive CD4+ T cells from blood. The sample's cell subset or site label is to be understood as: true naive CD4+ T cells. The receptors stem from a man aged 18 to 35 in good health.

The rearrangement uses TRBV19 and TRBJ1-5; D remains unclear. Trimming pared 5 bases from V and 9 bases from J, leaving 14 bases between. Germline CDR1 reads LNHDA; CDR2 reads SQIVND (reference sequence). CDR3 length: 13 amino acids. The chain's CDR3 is CASSSTSFRPQHF. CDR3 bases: TGTGCCAGTAGTTCCACCAGTTTTCGGCCCCAGCATTTT. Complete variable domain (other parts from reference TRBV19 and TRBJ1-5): DGGITQSPKYLFRKEGQNVTLSCEQNLNHDAMYWYRQDPGQGLRLIYYSQIVNDFQKGDIAEGYSVSREKKESFPLTVTSAQKNPTAFYLCASSSTSFRPQHFGDGTRLSIL.

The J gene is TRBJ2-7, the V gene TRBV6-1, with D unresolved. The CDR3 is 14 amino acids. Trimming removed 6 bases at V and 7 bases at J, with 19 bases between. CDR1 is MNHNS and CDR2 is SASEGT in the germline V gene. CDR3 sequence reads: CASSRQIPVGEQYF. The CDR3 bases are TGTGCCAGCAGCCGTCAAATTCCAGTTGGTGAGCAGTACTTC.

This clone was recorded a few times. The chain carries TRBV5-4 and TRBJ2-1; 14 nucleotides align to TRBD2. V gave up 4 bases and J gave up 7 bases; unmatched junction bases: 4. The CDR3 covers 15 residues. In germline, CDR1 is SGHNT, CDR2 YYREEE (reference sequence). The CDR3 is CASSGGLAGVNEQFF. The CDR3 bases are TGTGCCAGCAGCGGGGGACTAGCGGGAGTAAATGAGCAGTTCTTC.

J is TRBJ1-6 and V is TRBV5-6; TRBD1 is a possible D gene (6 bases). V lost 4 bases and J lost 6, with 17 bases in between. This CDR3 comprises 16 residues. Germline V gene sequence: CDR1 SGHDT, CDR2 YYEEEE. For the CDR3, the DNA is TGTGCCAGCAGCCTTAGGACAGCTGTACCTAATTCACCCCTCCACTTT. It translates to CASSLRTAVPNSPLHF.

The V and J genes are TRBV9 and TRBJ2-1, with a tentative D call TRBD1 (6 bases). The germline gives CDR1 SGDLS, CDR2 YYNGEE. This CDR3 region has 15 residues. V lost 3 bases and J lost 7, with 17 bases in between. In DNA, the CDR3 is TGTGCCAGCAGCGAGAAGGGACACCTGTTTAATGAGCAGTTCTTC. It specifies CASSEKGHLFNEQFF. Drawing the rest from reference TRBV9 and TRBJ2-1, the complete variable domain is DSGVTQTPKHLITATGQRVTLRCSPRSGDLSVYWYQQSLDQGLQFLIQYYNGEERAKGNILERFSAQQFPDLHSELNLSSLELGDSALYFCASSEKGHLFNEQFFGPGTRLTVL.

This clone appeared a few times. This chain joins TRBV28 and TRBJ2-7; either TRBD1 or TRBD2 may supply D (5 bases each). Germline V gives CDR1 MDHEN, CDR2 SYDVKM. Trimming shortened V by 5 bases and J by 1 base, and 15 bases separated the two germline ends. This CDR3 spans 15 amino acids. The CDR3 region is CASSLGRVGSYEQYF. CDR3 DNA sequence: TGTGCCAGCAGTCTGGGACGGGTAGGATCCTACGAGCAGTACTTC.

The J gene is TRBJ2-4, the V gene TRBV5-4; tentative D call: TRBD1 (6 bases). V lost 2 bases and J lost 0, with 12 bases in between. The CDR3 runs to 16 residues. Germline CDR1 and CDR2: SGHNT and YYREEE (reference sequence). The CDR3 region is CASSFRQAVAKNIQYF. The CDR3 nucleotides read TGTGCCAGCAGCTTTAGACAGGCAGTAGCCAAAAACATTCAGTACTTC.